Sequencing of this T cell receptor (beta chain) was carried out in a study of cytomegalovirus exposure and HLA in healthy donors. Study-wide background: The Caucasian-associated ancestry cluster contained roughly four fifths of the approximately 420 genotyped donors.

Use of 60 Vbeta and 13 Jbeta primers characterized the PCR. This table comes from immunoSEQ multiplex PCR, and its TCRdb copy is limited to in-frame clones, with some not included. The sample comprises over 150,000 clones, 60% to 80% of which are singletons, and around 9.8% rests with the top ten. This clone was recorded a few times. The specimen sequenced was PBMCs. The receptor was isolated from a man aged 18 to 29 in good health and CMV-seropositive.

CDR3 in DNA: TGTGCCAGCAGCTCCAGGGGTGGACAAGAGACCCAGTACTTC. This translates into CASSSRGGQETQYF. The genes are TRBV5-6 and TRBJ2-5; a possible D gene is TRBD1 (6 bases). Germline V CDR1 and CDR2: SGHDT, YYEEEE. The CDR3 has 14 amino acids. The V end was cut by 3 bases, the J end by 2 bases, with 11 bases between.